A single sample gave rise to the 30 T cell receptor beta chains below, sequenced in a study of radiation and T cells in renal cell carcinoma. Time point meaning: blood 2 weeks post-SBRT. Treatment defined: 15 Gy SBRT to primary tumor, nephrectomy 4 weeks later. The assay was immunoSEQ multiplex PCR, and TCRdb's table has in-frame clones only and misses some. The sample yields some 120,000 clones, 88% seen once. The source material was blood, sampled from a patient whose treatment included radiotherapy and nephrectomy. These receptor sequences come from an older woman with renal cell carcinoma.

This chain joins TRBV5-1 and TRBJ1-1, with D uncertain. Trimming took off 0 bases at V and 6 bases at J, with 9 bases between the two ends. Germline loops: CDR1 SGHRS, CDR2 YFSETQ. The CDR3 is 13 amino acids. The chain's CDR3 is CASSLVDFSEAFF. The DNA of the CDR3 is TGCGCCAGCAGCTTGGTGGATTTCTCTGAAGCTTTCTTT.

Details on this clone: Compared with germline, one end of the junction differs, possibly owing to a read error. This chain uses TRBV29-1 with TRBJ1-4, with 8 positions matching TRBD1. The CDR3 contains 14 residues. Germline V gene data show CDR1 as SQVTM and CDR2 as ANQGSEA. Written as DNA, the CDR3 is TGCAGCGTTGAATGGACAGGGACTAATGAAAAACCGTTTTTT. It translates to CSVEWTGTNEKPFF.

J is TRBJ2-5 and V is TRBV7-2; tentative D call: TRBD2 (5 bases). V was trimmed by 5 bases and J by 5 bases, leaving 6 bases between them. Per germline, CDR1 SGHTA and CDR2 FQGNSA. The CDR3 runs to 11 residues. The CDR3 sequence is CASSRGETQYF. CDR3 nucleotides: TGTGCCAGCAGCAGAGGGGAGACCCAGTACTTC.

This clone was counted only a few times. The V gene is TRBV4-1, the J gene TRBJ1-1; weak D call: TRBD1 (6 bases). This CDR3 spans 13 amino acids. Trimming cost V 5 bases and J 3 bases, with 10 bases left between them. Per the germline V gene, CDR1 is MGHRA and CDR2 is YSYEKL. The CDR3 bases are TGCGCCAGCAGCTTGGGACACGACACTGAAGCTTTCTTT. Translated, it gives CASSLGHDTEAFF.

The CDR3 DNA reads as TGCGCCAGCAGCCAAGATCCAATGCCGACTTCGGGTGGCTACACCTTC. Translation gives CASSQDPMPTSGGYTF. The chain employs TRBV4-1 and TRBJ1-2; no reliable D call. CDR1 is MGHRA and CDR2 is YSYEKL in the germline V gene. The CDR3 has 16 residues. V lost 0 bases to trimming and J lost 7 bases, with 18 bases between them.

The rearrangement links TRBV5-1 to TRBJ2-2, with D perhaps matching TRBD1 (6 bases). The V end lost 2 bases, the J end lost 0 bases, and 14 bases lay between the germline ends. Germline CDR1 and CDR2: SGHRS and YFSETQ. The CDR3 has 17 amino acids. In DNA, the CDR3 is TGCGCCAGCAGCTTCACTAAGACAGGAGCGAACACCGGGGAGCTGTTTTTT. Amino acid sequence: CASSFTKTGANTGELFF.

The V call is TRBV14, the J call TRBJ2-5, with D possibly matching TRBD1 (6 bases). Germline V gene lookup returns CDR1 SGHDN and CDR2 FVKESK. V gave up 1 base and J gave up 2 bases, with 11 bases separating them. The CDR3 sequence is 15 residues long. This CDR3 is CASSQVRGWQETQYF. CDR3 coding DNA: TGTGCCAGCAGCCAAGTCAGGGGTTGGCAAGAGACCCAGTACTTC.

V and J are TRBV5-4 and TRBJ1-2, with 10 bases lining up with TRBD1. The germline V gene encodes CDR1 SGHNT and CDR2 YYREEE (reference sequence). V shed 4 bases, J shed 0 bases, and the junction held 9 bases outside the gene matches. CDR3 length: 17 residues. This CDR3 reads CASSVTGTGVPNYGYTF. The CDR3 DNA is TGTGCCAGCAGCGTTACCGGGACAGGGGTTCCTAACTATGGCTACACCTTC.

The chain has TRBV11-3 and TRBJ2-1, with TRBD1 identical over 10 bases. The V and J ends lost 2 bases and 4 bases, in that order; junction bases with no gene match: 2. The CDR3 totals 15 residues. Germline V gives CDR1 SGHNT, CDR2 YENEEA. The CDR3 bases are TGTGCCAGCAGCTTACCGGGACAGGGGTACAATGAGCAGTTCTTC. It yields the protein CASSLPGQGYNEQFF.

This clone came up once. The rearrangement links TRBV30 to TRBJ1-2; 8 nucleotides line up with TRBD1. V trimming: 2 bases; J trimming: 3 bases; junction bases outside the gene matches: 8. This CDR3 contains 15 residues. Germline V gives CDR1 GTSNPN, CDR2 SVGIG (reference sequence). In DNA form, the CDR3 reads TGTGCCTGGAGTCCCCTGGACAGGGAGGACTATGGCTACACCTTC. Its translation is CAWSPLDREDYGYTF.

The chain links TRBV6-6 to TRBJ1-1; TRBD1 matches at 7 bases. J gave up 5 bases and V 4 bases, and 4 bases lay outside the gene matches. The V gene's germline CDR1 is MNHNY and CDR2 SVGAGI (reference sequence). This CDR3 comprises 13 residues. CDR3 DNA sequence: TGTGCCAGCAGTTGGGAGGGGGCGACTGAAGCTTTCTTT. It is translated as CASSWEGATEAFF.

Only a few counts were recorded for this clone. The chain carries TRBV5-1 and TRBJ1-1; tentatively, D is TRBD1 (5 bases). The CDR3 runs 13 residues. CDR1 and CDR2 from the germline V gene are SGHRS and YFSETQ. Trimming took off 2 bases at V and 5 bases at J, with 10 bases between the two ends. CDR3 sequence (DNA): TGCGCCAGCAGCTTATACAGGTGGACTGAAGCTTTCTTT. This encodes CASSLYRWTEAFF. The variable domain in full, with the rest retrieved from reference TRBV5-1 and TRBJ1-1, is KAGVTQTPRYLIKTRGQQVTLSCSPISGHRSVSWYQQTPGQGLQFLFEYFSETQRNKGNFPGRFSGRQFSNSRSEMNVSTLELGDSALYLCASSLYRWTEAFFGQGTRLTVV.

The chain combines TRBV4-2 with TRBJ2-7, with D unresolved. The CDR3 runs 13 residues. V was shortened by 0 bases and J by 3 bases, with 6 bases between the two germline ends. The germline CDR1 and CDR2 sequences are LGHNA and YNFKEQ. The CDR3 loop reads CASSQDRSYEQYF. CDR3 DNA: TGTGCCAGCAGCCAAGATCGCAGCTACGAGCAGTACTTC.

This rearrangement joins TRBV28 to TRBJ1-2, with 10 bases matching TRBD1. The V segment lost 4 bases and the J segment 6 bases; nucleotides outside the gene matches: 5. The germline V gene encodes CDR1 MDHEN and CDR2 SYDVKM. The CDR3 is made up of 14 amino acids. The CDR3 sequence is CASSSGTGVNGYTF. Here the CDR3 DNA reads TGTGCCAGCAGTTCCGGGACAGGGGTTAATGGCTACACCTTC.

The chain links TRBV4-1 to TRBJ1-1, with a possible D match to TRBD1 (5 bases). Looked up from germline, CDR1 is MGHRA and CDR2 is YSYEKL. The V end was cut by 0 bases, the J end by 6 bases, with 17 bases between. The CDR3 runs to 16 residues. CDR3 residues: CASSQDRGRVLAEAFF. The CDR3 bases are TGCGCCAGCAGCCAAGATCGTGGCAGGGTGTTAGCTGAAGCTTTCTTT.

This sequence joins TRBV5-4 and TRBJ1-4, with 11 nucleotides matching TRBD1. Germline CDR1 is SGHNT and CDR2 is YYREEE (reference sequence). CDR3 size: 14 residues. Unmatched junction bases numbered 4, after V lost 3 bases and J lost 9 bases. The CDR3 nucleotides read TGTGCCAGCAGCTGGGACAGGGGGAGTCAAAAACTGTTTTTT. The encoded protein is CASSWDRGSQKLFF.

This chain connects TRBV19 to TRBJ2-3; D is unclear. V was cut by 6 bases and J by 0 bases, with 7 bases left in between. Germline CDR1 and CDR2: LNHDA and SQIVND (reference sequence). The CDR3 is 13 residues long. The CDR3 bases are TGTGCCAGTAGATTGTATAGCACAGATACGCAGTATTTT. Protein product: CASRLYSTDTQYF.

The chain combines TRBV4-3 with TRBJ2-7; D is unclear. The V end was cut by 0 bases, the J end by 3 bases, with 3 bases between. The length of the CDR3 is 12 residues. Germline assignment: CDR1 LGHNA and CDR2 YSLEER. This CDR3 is CASSQEGYEQYF. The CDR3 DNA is TGCGCCAGCAGCCAAGAAGGCTACGAGCAGTACTTC.

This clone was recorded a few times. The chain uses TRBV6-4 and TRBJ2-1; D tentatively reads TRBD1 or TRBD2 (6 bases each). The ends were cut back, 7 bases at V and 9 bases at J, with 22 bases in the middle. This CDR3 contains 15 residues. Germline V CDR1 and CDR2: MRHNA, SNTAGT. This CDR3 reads CASTMHGGPEREQFF. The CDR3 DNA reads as TGTGCCAGCACCATGCACGGGGGCCCTGAGCGTGAGCAGTTCTTC.

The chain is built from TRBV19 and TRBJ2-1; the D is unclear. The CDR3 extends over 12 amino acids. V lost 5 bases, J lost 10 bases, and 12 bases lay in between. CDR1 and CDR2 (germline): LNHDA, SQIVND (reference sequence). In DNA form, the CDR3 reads TGTGCCAGTAGTGATGGCCTCGGGGAGCAGTTCTTC. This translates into CASSDGLGEQFF.

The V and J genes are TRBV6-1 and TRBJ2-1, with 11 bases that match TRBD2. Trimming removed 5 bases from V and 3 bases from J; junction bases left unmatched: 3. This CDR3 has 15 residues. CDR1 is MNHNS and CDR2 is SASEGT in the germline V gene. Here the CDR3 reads CASSSTSGVYNEQFF. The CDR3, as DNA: TGTGCCAGCAGTTCGACTAGCGGGGTCTACAATGAGCAGTTCTTC.

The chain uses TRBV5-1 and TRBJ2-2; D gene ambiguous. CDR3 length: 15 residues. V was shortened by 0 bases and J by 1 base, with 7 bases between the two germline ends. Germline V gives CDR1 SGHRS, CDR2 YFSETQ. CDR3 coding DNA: TGCGCCAGCAGCTTGGAAACAAAGAACACCGGGGAGCTGTTTTTT. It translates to CASSLETKNTGELFF.

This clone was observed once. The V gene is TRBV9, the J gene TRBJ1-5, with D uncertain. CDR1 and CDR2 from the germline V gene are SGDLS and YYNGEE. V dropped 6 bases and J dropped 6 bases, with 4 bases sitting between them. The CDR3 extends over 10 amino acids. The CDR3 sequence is CASKPQPQHF. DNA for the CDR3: TGTGCCAGCAAGCCTCAGCCCCAGCATTTT.

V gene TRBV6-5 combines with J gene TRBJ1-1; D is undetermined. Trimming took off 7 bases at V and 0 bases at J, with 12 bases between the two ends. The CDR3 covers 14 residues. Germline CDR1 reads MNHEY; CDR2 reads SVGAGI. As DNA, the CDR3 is TGTGCCAGCAATAAGGGCCTAATGAACACTGAAGCTTTCTTT. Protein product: CASNKGLMNTEAFF.

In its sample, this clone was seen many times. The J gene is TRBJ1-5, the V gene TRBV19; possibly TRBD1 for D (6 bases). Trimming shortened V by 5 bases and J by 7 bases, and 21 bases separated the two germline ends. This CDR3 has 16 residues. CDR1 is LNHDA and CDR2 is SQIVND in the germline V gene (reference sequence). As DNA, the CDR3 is TGTGCCAGTAGTCCCCGAACCGGGGGCGGGTGGCAGCCCCAGCATTTT. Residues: CASSPRTGGGWQPQHF.

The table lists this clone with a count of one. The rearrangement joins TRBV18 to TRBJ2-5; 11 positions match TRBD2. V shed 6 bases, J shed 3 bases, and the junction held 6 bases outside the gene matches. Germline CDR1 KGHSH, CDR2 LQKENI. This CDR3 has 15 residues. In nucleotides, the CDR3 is TGTGCCAGCTCGATTCCGGGACTAGCGGAAGAGACCCAGTACTTC. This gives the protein CASSIPGLAEETQYF.

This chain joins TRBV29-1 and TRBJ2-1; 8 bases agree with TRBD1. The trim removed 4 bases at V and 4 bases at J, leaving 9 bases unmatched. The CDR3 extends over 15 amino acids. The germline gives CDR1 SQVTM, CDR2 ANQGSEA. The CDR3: CSVAHRQGKYNEQFF. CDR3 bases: TGCAGCGTTGCCCACCGACAGGGGAAATACAATGAGCAGTTCTTC.

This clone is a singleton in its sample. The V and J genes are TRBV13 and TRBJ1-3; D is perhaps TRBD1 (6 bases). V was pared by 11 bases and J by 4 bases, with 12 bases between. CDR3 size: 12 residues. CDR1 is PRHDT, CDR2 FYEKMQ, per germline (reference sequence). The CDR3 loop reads CAQAGVGNTIYF. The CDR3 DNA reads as TGTGCCCAGGCAGGGGTCGGAAACACCATATATTTT.

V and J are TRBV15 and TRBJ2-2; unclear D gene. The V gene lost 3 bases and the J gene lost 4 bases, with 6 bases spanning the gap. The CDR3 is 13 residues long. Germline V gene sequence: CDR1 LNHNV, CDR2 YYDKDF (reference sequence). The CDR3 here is CATSSRLTGELFF. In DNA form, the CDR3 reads TGTGCCACCAGCAGTCGGCTCACCGGGGAGCTGTTTTTT.

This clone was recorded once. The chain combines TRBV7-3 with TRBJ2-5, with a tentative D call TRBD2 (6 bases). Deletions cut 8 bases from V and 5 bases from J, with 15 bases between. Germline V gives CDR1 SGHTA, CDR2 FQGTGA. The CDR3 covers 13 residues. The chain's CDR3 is CASSAGLIETQYF. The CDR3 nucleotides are TGTGCCAGCTCCGCGGGGCTTATTGAGACCCAGTACTTC.